This entry lists 6 T cell receptor beta chains sequenced from one sample in a study of CD8 T cells in ankylosing spondylitis. TCRdb itself ran the 5' RACE reads through MiXCR, one entry per CDR3 protein. The table lists a few hundred thousand distinct CDR3 sequences, over 15% of them singletons, with under 40% in the top ten. Sequenced: blood, either unsorted or a sorted T cell fraction (not recorded which). The receptors originated from a male donor with ankylosing spondylitis or in good health (not recorded which).

The chain joins TRBV7-9 to TRBJ2-7, with unresolved D. V was clipped by 2 bases and J by 0 bases, with 5 bases between them. CDR3 length equals 13 residues. In germline, CDR1 is SEHNR, CDR2 FQNEAQ (reference sequence). CDR3 DNA: TGTGCCAGCAGCTTACGGATCTCCTACGAGCAGTACTTC. Translated: CASSLRISYEQYF.

This clonotype was seen many times. The V and J genes are TRBV5-1 and TRBJ2-2, with 8 bases lining up with TRBD2. V lost 3 bases, J lost 0 bases, and 7 bases stayed unmatched. Germline V gene data show CDR1 as SGHRS and CDR2 as YFSETQ. CDR3 length: 17 amino acids. The CDR3 spells CASSWPGGGTNTGELFF. For the CDR3, the DNA is TGCGCCAGCAGCTGGCCCGGGGGGGGCACGAACACCGGGGAGCTGTTTTTT.

This clonotype was counted only a few times. The V and J genes are TRBV7-3 and TRBJ2-5; D gene uncertain. The CDR3 spans 16 residues. Per germline, CDR1 SGHTA and CDR2 FQGTGA. V gave up 1 base and J gave up 7 bases, with 19 bases separating them. Written as DNA, the CDR3 is TGTGCCAGCAGCTTAAAGGCTTTGGTCCCTCTGGGGACCCAGTACTTC. Translating it yields CASSLKALVPLGTQYF.

This clonotype occurred many times. The chain joins TRBV4-3 to TRBJ1-1; no definite D call. This CDR3 region has 16 residues. CDR1 LGHNA and CDR2 YSLEER come from the germline V gene. V was cut by 0 bases and J by 0 bases, with 11 bases left in between. The CDR3 spells CASSQDLKNLNTEAFF. The CDR3 coding sequence is TGCGCCAGCAGCCAAGATTTGAAGAACCTGAACACTGAAGCTTTCTTT.

This chain connects TRBV6-1 to TRBJ1-5; D is uncertain. Germline CDR1 and CDR2: MNHNS and SASEGT. There are 14 residues in the CDR3. V lost 5 bases to trimming and J lost 2 bases, with 10 bases between them. CDR3 sequence: CASSMAGGNQPQHF. The DNA for the CDR3 is TGTGCCAGCAGTATGGCCGGGGGCAATCAGCCCCAGCATTTT.

The table lists this clonotype with many counts. The V call is TRBV7-2, the J call TRBJ2-7; D call uncertain. Trimming left V 1 base short and J 5 bases short, with 12 bases between. This CDR3 contains 14 residues. Germline CDR1 and CDR2: SGHTA and FQGNSA. For the CDR3, the DNA is TGTGCCAGCAGCTTAGAAACGGGTTCGGACGAGCAGTACTTC. Translating it yields CASSLETGSDEQYF. The full variable domain, in which reference TRBV7-2 and TRBJ2-7 provide the parts outside the CDR3, is GAGVSQSPSNKVTEKGKDVELRCDPISGHTALYWYRQSLGQGLEFLIYFQGNSAPDKSGLPSDRFSAERTGGSVSTLTIQRTQQEDSAVYLCASSLETGSDEQYFGPGTRLTVT.